A single sample gave rise to the 30 T cell receptor beta chains below, sequenced in a study of high-grade serous ovarian cancer treatment subgroups. Generated by immunoSEQ multiplex PCR, the TCRdb table keeps only in-frame clones and is missing some. This table holds some 3,100 clones, 50% to 70% found once. Tumor samples were taken before definitive surgery or chemotherapy. Sample: tumor tissue. The receptor set was obtained from a human donor with high-grade serous ovarian cancer.

This rearrangement joins TRBV11-2 to TRBJ1-6; 7 bases are shared with TRBD1. This CDR3 has 15 residues. V gave up 2 bases and J gave up 7 bases; unmatched junction bases: 5. Germline V gives CDR1 SGHAT, CDR2 FQNNGV. The CDR3, as DNA: TGTGCCAGCAGCTTAACCGGGACAGCAAATTCACCCCTCCACTTT. It yields the protein CASSLTGTANSPLHF.

This clone was detected only a few times. The genes are TRBV10-3 and TRBJ1-3; D is unclear. The CDR3 extends over 15 amino acids. V lost 0 bases and J lost 0, with 6 bases in between. Germline V lookup: CDR1 ENHRY, CDR2 SYGVKD. The CDR3 sequence: CAISESAVSGNTIYF. The CDR3 DNA sequence: TGTGCCATCAGTGAGTCGGCCGTCTCTGGAAACACCATATATTTT.

The table lists this clone with a few counts. The rearrangement links TRBV7-2 to TRBJ2-5; 8 positions agree with TRBD2. V trimming: 1 base; J trimming: 7 bases; junction bases outside the gene matches: 11. The length of the CDR3 is 16 residues. Looked up from germline, CDR1 is SGHTA and CDR2 is FQGNSA. The CDR3 protein is CASSLDFSGTGGTQYF. The CDR3 nucleotides are TGTGCCAGCAGCTTAGATTTTAGCGGGACGGGGGGGACCCAGTACTTC. The full variable domain, completed using reference TRBV7-2 and TRBJ2-5, is GAGVSQSPSNKVTEKGKDVELRCDPISGHTALYWYRQSLGQGLEFLIYFQGNSAPDKSGLPSDRFSAERTGGSVSTLTIQRTQQEDSAVYLCASSLDFSGTGGTQYFGPGTRLLVL.

The V call is TRBV18, the J call TRBJ2-5, with a tentative D call TRBD1 (5 bases). Between the trimmed V and J ends, which lost 0 bases and 2 bases, there was a span of 10 bases. CDR3 length: 15 amino acids. The germline gives CDR1 KGHSH, CDR2 LQKENI. The CDR3 region has the DNA TGTGCCAGCTCACCACCTCTGACAGCTCAAGAGACCCAGTACTTC. Translating gives CASSPPLTAQETQYF.

The chain is built from TRBV11-2 and TRBJ2-7; the match to TRBD1 covers 11 bases. Germline V gives CDR1 SGHAT, CDR2 FQNNGV. V lost 5 bases to trimming and J lost 3 bases; unmatched junction nucleotides: 3. The CDR3 has 14 amino acids. This chain's CDR3 is CASSAGTGGYEQYF. The CDR3 DNA reads as TGTGCCAGCAGCGCGGGGACAGGGGGCTACGAGCAGTACTTC.

This clone was seen a handful of times. The chain couples TRBV18 to TRBJ1-5, with D possibly TRBD1 on 6 matching bases. The CDR3 consists of 13 residues. The V end was cut by 3 bases, the J end by 4 bases, with 7 bases between. The germline gives CDR1 KGHSH, CDR2 LQKENI. The CDR3 sequence: CASSPDRNQPQHF. The CDR3 nucleotides are TGTGCCAGCTCACCGGACAGAAATCAGCCCCAGCATTTT.

The rearrangement links TRBV9 to TRBJ1-2; 10 bases are a match to TRBD1. CDR3 length equals 16 residues. With 3 bases clipped from V and 6 bases from J, the junction kept 11 bases outside the gene matches. CDR1 is SGDLS, CDR2 YYNGEE, per germline. CDR3 loop: CASSETTTTGGNGYTF. In DNA, the CDR3 is TGTGCCAGCAGCGAGACGACCACGACAGGGGGCAATGGCTACACCTTC. Looking up the rest from reference TRBV9 and TRBJ1-2 gives the full variable domain: DSGVTQTPKHLITATGQRVTLRCSPRSGDLSVYWYQQSLDQGLQFLIQYYNGEERAKGNILERFSAQQFPDLHSELNLSSLELGDSALYFCASSETTTTGGNGYTFGSGTRLTVV.

V usage is TRBV6-6 and J usage is TRBJ2-7, with D perhaps TRBD2 (5 bases). CDR3 length: 16 amino acids. The V end was cut by 0 bases, the J end by 0 bases, with 12 bases between. The V gene's germline CDR1 is MNHNY and CDR2 SVGAGI (reference sequence). The CDR3 sequence is CASSYSLGLLSYEQYF. CDR3 DNA: TGTGCCAGCAGTTACTCTCTTGGACTTCTCTCCTACGAGCAGTACTTC.

The rearrangement joins TRBV13 to TRBJ2-7; 9 bases agree with TRBD1. Germline V gene lookup returns CDR1 PRHDT and CDR2 FYEKMQ (reference sequence). The CDR3 runs to 15 residues. The V gene end was trimmed by 2 bases and the J gene end by 3 bases; junction bases not matched to a gene: 5. The chain's CDR3 is CASSLRGQGFYEQYF. CDR3 DNA: TGTGCCAGCAGCTTAAGGGGACAGGGCTTCTACGAGCAGTACTTC.

The gene calls are TRBV4-1 and TRBJ1-2; D not resolved. The CDR3 has 15 amino acids. V was pared by 4 bases and J by 0 bases, with 12 bases between. Germline V gene sequence: CDR1 MGHRA, CDR2 YSYEKL. This CDR3 is CASSPGRGANYGYTF. The DNA of the CDR3 is TGCGCCAGCAGCCCCGGGCGCGGGGCTAACTATGGCTACACCTTC.

V is TRBV11-2 and J is TRBJ2-5; 11 bases fit TRBD2. Germline CDR1 reads SGHAT; CDR2 reads FQNNGV. The CDR3 runs to 15 residues. V dropped 3 bases and J dropped 5; count of bases not matched to a gene: 5. The CDR3 sequence: CASSLGLAEKETQYF. The DNA of the CDR3 is TGTGCCAGCAGCTTGGGACTAGCGGAAAAGGAGACCCAGTACTTC.

The chain couples TRBV4-1 to TRBJ1-5; no firm D call. Germline CDR1 is MGHRA and CDR2 is YSYEKL. V was shortened by 0 bases and J by 0 bases, with 6 bases between the two germline ends. The CDR3 runs to 15 residues. In DNA form, the CDR3 reads TGCGCCAGCAGCCAAGATTCAATTAGCAATCAGCCCCAGCATTTT. This translates into CASSQDSISNQPQHF.

This rearrangement joins TRBV4-2 to TRBJ2-1; weak D call: TRBD2 (6 bases). Germline-derived CDR1 and CDR2 are LGHNA and YNFKEQ. The CDR3 covers 17 residues. V dropped 4 bases and J dropped 4 bases, with 20 bases sitting between them. In DNA, the CDR3 is TGTGCCAGCAGCCCCAACCTCGGAGCGGGCACTTACAATGAGCAGTTCTTC. Encoded protein: CASSPNLGAGTYNEQFF.

The rearrangement links TRBV28 to TRBJ2-7; possible D gene TRBD2, 5 bases. The CDR3 is 15 residues long. Looked up from germline, CDR1 is MDHEN and CDR2 is SYDVKM. Trimming pared 5 bases from V and 2 bases from J, leaving 16 bases between. CDR3 region: CASSEGGSRTYEQYF. CDR3 in DNA: TGTGCCAGCAGTGAAGGAGGTAGCAGAACCTACGAGCAGTACTTC.

J is TRBJ1-4 and V is TRBV7-2; perhaps TRBD1 as D (5 bases). Per the germline V gene, CDR1 is SGHTA and CDR2 is FQGNSA. V was clipped by 4 bases and J by 4 bases, with 19 bases between them. The CDR3 runs 17 residues. In DNA form, the CDR3 reads TGTGCCAGCAGCTCTACCGTCGCAGGGAGTAGTAATGAAAAACTGTTTTTT. Its protein is CASSSTVAGSSNEKLFF.

This sequence joins TRBV15 and TRBJ2-5; TRBD1 is a possible D gene (5 bases). Trimming took off 5 bases at V and 1 base at J, with 14 bases between the two ends. This CDR3 comprises 15 residues. The V gene's germline CDR1 is LNHNV and CDR2 YYDKDF (reference sequence). DNA for the CDR3: TGTGCCACCAGCCCTATCGACAGCACCCAAGAGACCCAGTACTTC. It yields the protein CATSPIDSTQETQYF.

This clone appeared a few times. V gene TRBV14 combines with J gene TRBJ2-1; 12 nucleotides line up with TRBD2. This CDR3 region has 17 residues. Per germline, CDR1 SGHDN and CDR2 FVKESK. J was trimmed by 4 bases and V by 4 bases; bases with no gene match: 8. Here the CDR3 DNA reads TGTGCCAGCAGCCTCCGTCGGACTAGCGGGATGTACAATGAGCAGTTCTTC. It codes for CASSLRRTSGMYNEQFF.

The rearrangement links TRBV6-5 to TRBJ2-7; D assignment may be TRBD1 or TRBD2 (5 bases each). There are 13 residues in the CDR3. From germline, CDR1 is MNHEY and CDR2 SVGAGI. V shed 5 bases and J shed 3 bases, with 11 bases lying between them. This CDR3 reads CASSPRDGYEQYF. The CDR3 DNA sequence: TGTGCCAGCAGTCCCCGGGACGGCTACGAGCAGTACTTC.

This chain's CDR3 is CASSMTANSGNTIYF. The CDR3 DNA sequence: TGTGCCAGTAGTATGACAGCTAACTCTGGAAACACCATATATTTT. The J gene is TRBJ1-3, the V gene TRBV19, with D possibly being TRBD1 (5 bases). The CDR3 has 15 amino acids. The germline CDR1 and CDR2 sequences are LNHDA and SQIVND (reference sequence). V lost 3 bases and J 0 bases, leaving 9 bases between the germline ends.

This sequence joins TRBV11-2 and TRBJ2-3; D may be TRBD1 (5 bases). Germline CDR1 is SGHAT and CDR2 is FQNNGV. With 4 bases removed from V and 4 bases from J, the gap between germline ends came to 9 bases. There are 13 residues in the CDR3. The CDR3 DNA reads TGTGCCAGCAGCTGGACACCGCCAGATACGCAGTATTTT. Its protein product is CASSWTPPDTQYF.

The J gene is TRBJ2-5, the V gene TRBV11-3, with 8 bases that match TRBD1. V lost 5 bases and J lost 4; bases outside the gene matches: 3. This CDR3 has 13 residues. Germline-derived CDR1 and CDR2 are SGHNT and YENEEA. CDR3 amino acids: CASSTRGRETQYF. In DNA form, the CDR3 reads TGTGCCAGCAGCACCAGGGGGCGAGAGACCCAGTACTTC. The whole variable domain, filled in from reference TRBV11-3 and TRBJ2-5, reads EAGVVQSPRYKIIEKKQPVAFWCNPISGHNTLYWYLQNLGQGPELLIRYENEEAVDDSQLPKDRFSAERLKGVDSTLKIQPAELGDSAVYLCASSTRGRETQYFGPGTRLLVL.

V and J are TRBV19 and TRBJ2-7; D may be TRBD2 (6 bases). Trimming stripped 4 bases from V and 4 bases from J, with 17 bases between. Per germline, CDR1 LNHDA and CDR2 SQIVND (reference sequence). The CDR3 totals 15 residues. CDR3 bases: TGTGCCAGTAGTACCACCGGAGGGGTCGGGTACGAGCAGTACTTC. Translating it yields CASSTTGGVGYEQYF.

This clone was seen a handful of times. The rearrangement joins TRBV7-3 to TRBJ1-1; tentative D call: TRBD1 (5 bases). Per the germline V gene, CDR1 is SGHTA and CDR2 is FQGTGA. The CDR3 spans 12 residues. Trimming removed 8 bases from V and 0 bases from J, with 7 bases in between. In nucleotides, the CDR3 is TGTGCCAGCCGAGGGGTGAACACTGAAGCTTTCTTT. It specifies CASRGVNTEAFF.

The rearrangement joins TRBV19 to TRBJ2-1; possible D gene TRBD2, 6 bases. The CDR3 totals 11 residues. From germline, CDR1 is LNHDA and CDR2 SQIVND (reference sequence). The germline V and J ends were trimmed by 4 bases and 12 bases, with 10 bases remaining between them. This chain's CDR3 is CASSTLGGQFF. DNA of the CDR3: TGTGCCAGTAGTACCCTCGGGGGGCAGTTCTTC.

This clone occurred a few times. This rearrangement joins TRBV7-6 to TRBJ1-1, with a tentative D call TRBD1 (6 bases). CDR1 is SGHVS, CDR2 FNYEAQ, per germline. CDR3 length: 13 amino acids. Trimming removed 3 bases at V and 5 bases at J, with 10 bases between. CDR3 residues: CASSLDSFTEAFF. CDR3 nucleotide sequence: TGTGCCAGCAGCTTGGACAGCTTTACTGAAGCTTTCTTT.

The J gene is TRBJ1-2, the V gene TRBV11-2; no reliable D call. Germline loops: CDR1 SGHAT, CDR2 FQNNGV. The CDR3 length is 15 residues. The V gene lost 1 base and the J gene lost 5 bases, with 14 bases spanning the gap. The CDR3 loop reads CASSLVGEGSYGYTF. As DNA, the CDR3 is TGTGCCAGCAGCTTAGTGGGCGAAGGTTCTTATGGCTACACCTTC.

V and J are TRBV5-4 and TRBJ1-2, with D maybe TRBD1 (5 bases). V lost 3 bases, J lost 3 bases, and 9 bases lay in between. The CDR3 runs 13 residues. Germline V gene lookup returns CDR1 SGHNT and CDR2 YYREEE (reference sequence). CDR3: CASSSTDYYGYTF. The CDR3 bases are TGTGCCAGCAGCTCGACAGACTACTATGGCTACACCTTC.

This clone was observed a few times. The CDR3 sequence: CASSTLPGGQDQETQYF. CDR3 sequence (DNA): TGTGCCAGCTCGACCCTCCCGGGGGGCCAAGACCAAGAGACCCAGTACTTC. The chain uses TRBV18 and TRBJ2-5, with D tentatively TRBD2 (7 bases). Germline V gene sequence: CDR1 KGHSH, CDR2 LQKENI. CDR3 length equals 17 residues. With 6 bases removed from V and 0 bases from J, the gap between germline ends came to 20 bases.

The chain links TRBV9 to TRBJ2-2; the D call may be TRBD1 or TRBD2 (5 bases each). With 0 bases removed from V and 3 bases from J, the gap between germline ends came to 6 bases. The CDR3 consists of 14 residues. Germline values: CDR1 SGDLS, CDR2 YYNGEE. The CDR3 nucleotides are TGTGCCAGCAGCGTAGGAGGGGACACCGGGGAGCTGTTTTTT. Residues: CASSVGGDTGELFF.

The rearrangement joins TRBV29-1 to TRBJ2-7; D is ambiguous. The CDR3 covers 13 residues. Germline V gene lookup returns CDR1 SQVTM and CDR2 ANQGSEA. The V gene lost 7 bases and the J gene lost 0 bases, with 13 bases spanning the gap. CDR3 in amino acids: CSAARESSYEQYF. CDR3 bases: TGCAGCGCCGCTAGGGAAAGCTCCTACGAGCAGTACTTC.